A single sample is the source of the 30 T cell receptor beta chains below, sequenced in a study of CD8 T cells in ankylosing spondylitis. TCRdb independently ran MiXCR on the 5' RACE reads; one entry per CDR3 protein. Among approximately 250,000 distinct CDR3 sequences listed, about 10% were seen once. The sample was blood, either unsorted or a sorted T cell fraction (not recorded which). These receptors came from a male donor with ankylosing spondylitis or in good health (not recorded which).

The chain carries TRBV12-3 or TRBV12-4 and TRBJ2-3, with TRBD2 matching 12 bases. CDR3 length equals 15 residues. The ends lost 6 bases at V and 6 bases at J; junction bases unmatched: 7. CDR3 sequence (DNA): TGTGCCAGCAGCTCTAGCGGGAGGGCCGCGGATACGCAGTATTTT. As protein: CASSSSGRAADTQYF.

This clonotype was seen repeatedly, ten times or more. This chain links TRBV7-2 with TRBJ1-3; maybe TRBD1 (6 bases). CDR3 length: 13 residues. V was cut by 1 base and J by 8 bases, with 9 bases left in between. Germline assignment: CDR1 SGHTA and CDR2 FQGNSA. CDR3 protein: CASSLDRDYTIYF. Here the CDR3 DNA reads TGTGCCAGCAGCTTAGACAGGGACTACACCATATATTTT. Variable domain in full (rest from reference TRBV7-2 and TRBJ1-3): GAGVSQSPSNKVTEKGKDVELRCDPISGHTALYWYRQSLGQGLEFLIYFQGNSAPDKSGLPSDRFSAERTGGSVSTLTIQRTQQEDSAVYLCASSLDRDYTIYFGEGSWLTVV.

The sample holds a few counts of this clonotype. The chain couples TRBV7-2 to TRBJ2-3; 8 bases are shared with TRBD2. This CDR3 has 15 residues. The germline gives CDR1 SGHTA, CDR2 FQGNSA. V lost 0 bases and J lost 5; bases outside the gene matches: 4. Here the CDR3 DNA reads TGTGCCAGCAGCTTAGCAGGCGGGGGGAGAGATACGCAGTATTTT. It codes for CASSLAGGGRDTQYF. Full variable domain (missing parts from reference TRBV7-2 and TRBJ2-3): GAGVSQSPSNKVTEKGKDVELRCDPISGHTALYWYRQSLGQGLEFLIYFQGNSAPDKSGLPSDRFSAERTGGSVSTLTIQRTQQEDSAVYLCASSLAGGGRDTQYFGPGTRLTVL.

This clonotype was seen repeatedly, ten times or more. The CDR3 DNA reads TGTGCCAGCAGTGAGAGGGTCCGAACCCGAGGGAACATTCAGTACTTC. Its protein is CASSERVRTRGNIQYF. The V gene is TRBV2, the J gene TRBJ2-4; tentative D call: TRBD2 (5 bases). The V end was cut by 3 bases, the J end by 7 bases, with 19 bases between. This CDR3 region has 16 residues. The germline V gene has CDR1 SNHLY and CDR2 FYNNEI.

This clonotype has ten or more counts. The chain joins TRBV6-1 to TRBJ2-3; tentatively, D is TRBD2 (6 bases). This CDR3 spans 13 amino acids. V was pared by 0 bases and J by 10 bases, with 11 bases between. Germline values: CDR1 MNHNS, CDR2 SASEGT. This chain's CDR3 is CASSEARSGAQYF. CDR3 in DNA: TGTGCCAGCAGTGAAGCGAGGTCGGGGGCGCAGTATTTT.

The table lists this clonotype with many counts. The rearrangement links TRBV3-1 to TRBJ1-2, with D perhaps matching TRBD1 (5 bases). Trimming removed 1 base from V and 4 bases from J, with 16 bases in between. This CDR3 contains 16 residues. Germline V gene sequence: CDR1 LGHDT, CDR2 YNNKEL (reference sequence). The CDR3 bases are TGTGCCAGCAGCCAAGCACGCCAGGGTGAACCCTATGGCTACACCTTC. Amino acids: CASSQARQGEPYGYTF.

The CDR3 protein is CASSVGQSDTQYF. The CDR3 DNA follows: TGTGCCAGCAGCGTAGGGCAGTCCGATACGCAGTATTTT. V and J are TRBV9 and TRBJ2-3; D is undetermined. The CDR3 spans 13 residues. Germline CDR1 reads SGDLS; CDR2 reads YYNGEE. Trimming pared 0 bases from V and 6 bases from J, leaving 8 bases between.

This clonotype was detected many times. V and J are TRBV5-1 and TRBJ2-3, with 9 positions matching TRBD2. Germline assignment: CDR1 SGHRS and CDR2 YFSETQ. This CDR3 is 16 amino acids long. V gave up 0 bases and J gave up 3 bases; unmatched junction bases: 5. The CDR3: CASSLGQREETDTQYF. The CDR3 DNA sequence: TGCGCCAGCAGCTTGGGACAGCGGGAGGAGACAGATACGCAGTATTTT.

The chain couples TRBV19 to TRBJ1-1; a possible D gene is TRBD1 (5 bases). The CDR3 contains 14 residues. V was cut by 4 bases and J by 1 base, with 10 bases left in between. Germline V CDR1 and CDR2: LNHDA, SQIVND (reference sequence). The CDR3 bases are TGTGCCAGTAGTAGGGGACCGCAGAACACTGAAGCTTTCTTT. It translates to CASSRGPQNTEAFF.

This clonotype has a count of ten or more. The gene calls are TRBV7-2 and TRBJ2-1; 8 bases agree with TRBD2. Germline V lookup: CDR1 SGHTA, CDR2 FQGNSA. The CDR3 runs 16 residues. V gave up 4 bases and J gave up 9 bases; unmatched junction bases: 14. CDR3 residues: CASSSTIGLAAGEQFF. The CDR3 nucleotides are TGTGCCAGCAGCTCCACTATTGGACTAGCTGCCGGTGAGCAGTTCTTC.

Turning to this clonotype: A much larger clone is a single base away; this may be a read error. V is TRBV20-1 and J is TRBJ2-1, with 12 bases that match TRBD2. CDR1 and CDR2 (germline): DFQATT, SNEGSKA (reference sequence). This CDR3 spans 15 amino acids. In DNA form, the CDR3 reads TGCAGTACTAGAAATCTAGCGGGAGGGTTTAATGAGCAGTTCTTC. Translated, it gives CSTRNLAGGFNEQFF.

The chain has TRBV6-5 and TRBJ1-2; 9 bases align to TRBD1. Looked up from germline, CDR1 is MNHEY and CDR2 is SVGAGI. There are 13 residues in the CDR3. V trimming: 5 bases; J trimming: 6 bases; junction bases outside the gene matches: 4. CDR3 nucleotide sequence: TGTGCCAGCAGTATAGACAGGGGGAATGGCTACACCTTC. Translated, it gives CASSIDRGNGYTF.

This clonotype was detected many times. The genes are TRBV11-2 and TRBJ2-3; 16 nucleotides align to TRBD2. This CDR3 region has 20 residues. From germline, CDR1 is SGHAT and CDR2 FQNNGV. V shed 5 bases and J 0 bases; nucleotides not matched to a gene: 11. This chain's CDR3 is CASSPLGTSGGALSTDTQYF. In DNA form, the CDR3 reads TGTGCCAGCAGCCCGCTAGGGACTAGCGGGGGGGCCTTAAGCACAGATACGCAGTATTTT.

The V call is TRBV11-2, the J call TRBJ2-7; D tentatively fits TRBD1 or TRBD2 (5 bases each). The ends were cut back, 8 bases at V and 6 bases at J, with 17 bases in the middle. The CDR3 totals 13 residues. Germline CDR1 SGHAT, CDR2 FQNNGV. In DNA, the CDR3 is TGTGCCAGCTCCCGGGACCCGAACCTCGAGCAGTACTTC. It is translated as CASSRDPNLEQYF.

This rearrangement joins TRBV7-9 to TRBJ2-1, with unresolved D. CDR1 is SEHNR and CDR2 is FQNEAQ in the germline V gene (reference sequence). The CDR3 runs to 16 residues. V lost 6 bases and J lost 0, with 15 bases in between. This chain's CDR3 is CASSRSYASSYNEQFF. The CDR3 DNA follows: TGTGCCAGCAGTCGCTCGTACGCGAGCTCCTACAATGAGCAGTTCTTC.

In its sample, this clonotype was seen many times. The chain recombines TRBV6-6 with TRBJ1-1; D unclear. V dropped 6 bases and J dropped 7 bases, with 12 bases sitting between them. The CDR3 is made up of 12 amino acids. The germline V gene encodes CDR1 MNHNY and CDR2 SVGAGI (reference sequence). CDR3 sequence reads: CASSVSEDEAFF. CDR3 coding DNA: TGTGCCAGCAGCGTCTCGGAGGATGAAGCTTTCTTT.

The chain couples TRBV20-1 to TRBJ2-1, with 11 bases identical to TRBD2. The CDR3 totals 16 residues. Looked up from germline, CDR1 is DFQATT and CDR2 is SNEGSKA (reference sequence). V lost 1 base, J lost 0 bases, and 2 bases stayed unmatched. The CDR3 spells CSARVLAGDSYNEQFF. Written as DNA, the CDR3 is TGCAGTGCTAGAGTACTAGCGGGGGACTCCTACAATGAGCAGTTCTTC.

This clonotype was seen more than once but under ten times. The chain uses TRBV6-1 and TRBJ1-1; D remains unclear. The CDR3 loop spans 14 amino acids. Trimming stripped 3 bases from V and 4 bases from J, with 12 bases between. The germline gives CDR1 MNHNS, CDR2 SASEGT. For the CDR3, the DNA is TGTGCCAGCAGTGACAGGATTTTCGGCACTGAAGCTTTCTTT. It translates to CASSDRIFGTEAFF.

At least ten counts were recorded for this clonotype. V is TRBV20-1 and J is TRBJ2-5, with 8 nucleotides matching TRBD2. Germline V gene lookup returns CDR1 DFQATT and CDR2 SNEGSKA (reference sequence). V shed 3 bases, J shed 5 bases, and the junction held 5 bases outside the gene matches. The CDR3 is 13 residues long. This chain's CDR3 is CSASGLAGETQYF. The CDR3 DNA reads as TGCAGTGCTAGTGGACTAGCTGGGGAGACCCAGTACTTC.

This clonotype showed up many times. The CDR3 sequence is CASSSPDRGSTDTQYF. The CDR3 DNA follows: TGTGCCAGCAGCTCCCCGGACAGGGGAAGCACAGATACGCAGTATTTT. The genes are TRBV11-3 and TRBJ2-3; 9 bases agree with TRBD1. With 4 bases clipped from V and 0 bases from J, the junction kept 5 bases outside the gene matches. The CDR3 extends over 16 amino acids. Germline V lookup: CDR1 SGHNT, CDR2 YENEEA.

This clonotype was detected many times. A read error may produce the germline difference seen at one junction end. The rearrangement links TRBV5-1 to TRBJ1-3; the D gene is possibly TRBD1 (6 bases). The V gene's germline CDR1 is SGHRS and CDR2 YFSETQ. CDR3 length: 17 amino acids. Here the CDR3 reads CASSLGALGPSGNTIYF. The CDR3 DNA follows: TGCGCCAGCAGTTTGGGGGCTTTAGGGCCCTCTGGAAACACCATATATTTT.

In this sample, this clonotype turned up many times. This chain links TRBV6-2 or TRBV6-3 with TRBJ2-1; D is uncertain. CDR3 length equals 13 residues. V dropped 10 bases and J dropped 6 bases, with 16 bases sitting between them. CDR1 and CDR2 (germline): MNHEY, SVGEGT. CDR3 region: CATTKSGPNEQFF. In nucleotides, the CDR3 is TGTGCCACCACCAAGTCGGGCCCCAATGAGCAGTTCTTC.

This chain links TRBV6-5 with TRBJ1-5; 10 nucleotides match TRBD1. V lost 5 bases to trimming and J lost 6 bases; unmatched junction nucleotides: 13. The CDR3 runs 17 residues. CDR1 MNHEY and CDR2 SVGAGI come from the germline V gene. CDR3 region: CASSTPSGTGDGQPQHF. The CDR3, as DNA: TGTGCCAGCAGTACTCCCTCCGGGACAGGGGACGGTCAGCCCCAGCATTTT.

The chain is built from TRBV20-1 and TRBJ2-5; 7 bases line up with TRBD1. CDR3 length equals 16 residues. The V gene end was trimmed by 3 bases and the J gene end by 2 bases; junction bases not matched to a gene: 12. Germline values: CDR1 DFQATT, CDR2 SNEGSKA (reference sequence). CDR3: CSASAPGQPLQETQYF. DNA of the CDR3: TGCAGTGCTAGTGCCCCGGGACAGCCATTACAAGAGACCCAGTACTTC.

There are many counts of this clonotype. The chain has TRBV5-1 and TRBJ1-6, with a possible D match to TRBD1 (6 bases). The CDR3 has 17 residues. Trimming cost V 5 bases and J 0 bases, with 15 bases left between them. Germline V lookup: CDR1 SGHRS, CDR2 YFSETQ. In DNA, the CDR3 is TGCGCCAGCAGGGATGGACAGACGAGCTCCTATAATTCACCCCTCCACTTT. Its translation: CASRDGQTSSYNSPLHF.

Concerning this clonotype: This may arise from a read error, as a much more abundant clone is one base away. The chain combines TRBV20-1 with TRBJ2-3, with TRBD1 as a possible D gene (6 bases). Germline CDR1 DFQATT, CDR2 SNEGSKA (reference sequence). The CDR3 is made up of 15 amino acids. CDR3 in DNA: TGCAGTGTTAGAGTGGGGACATTGAACACAGATACGCAGTATTTT. Translating it yields CSVRVGTLNTDTQYF.

Ten or more counts support this clonotype. This chain joins TRBV5-5 and TRBJ1-4; the D is unclear. The V gene lost 3 bases and the J gene lost 8 bases, with 17 bases spanning the gap. The CDR3 runs to 15 residues. Germline CDR1 is SGHKS and CDR2 is YYEKEE (reference sequence). The CDR3 is CASSSEGPRGEKLFF. The CDR3 DNA is TGTGCCAGCAGCTCCGAGGGCCCCCGAGGGGAAAAACTGTTTTTT. Full variable domain (rest looked up from reference TRBV5-5 and TRBJ1-4): DAGVTQSPTHLIKTRGQQVTLRCSPISGHKSVSWYQQVLGQGPQFIFQYYEKEERGRGNFPDRFSARQFPNYSSELNVNALLLGDSALYLCASSSEGPRGEKLFFGSGTQLSVL.

This clonotype was counted ten times or more. The chain recombines TRBV5-1 with TRBJ2-2, with 10 bases lining up with TRBD1. Germline V lookup: CDR1 SGHRS, CDR2 YFSETQ. The junction had 3 bases not matched to a gene; V was cut back by 3 bases and J by 7 bases. The CDR3 totals 14 residues. The CDR3 region is CASSSGTGVGELFF. CDR3 nucleotide sequence: TGCGCCAGCAGCTCCGGGACAGGGGTCGGGGAGCTGTTTTTT. The full variable domain, its missing parts supplied by reference TRBV5-1 and TRBJ2-2, is KAGVTQTPRYLIKTRGQQVTLSCSPISGHRSVSWYQQTPGQGLQFLFEYFSETQRNKGNFPGRFSGRQFSNSRSEMNVSTLELGDSALYLCASSSGTGVGELFFGEGSRLTVL.

With regard to this clonotype: A much larger clonotype is one base distant, so this may be a read error. V and J are TRBV11-2 and TRBJ1-2; D is uncertain. The CDR3 extends over 16 amino acids. The germline gives CDR1 SGHAT, CDR2 FQNNGV. CDR3 coding DNA: TGTGCCACCAGCTTAGAAAGCGGCAGGCGAACCTATGGCTACACCTTC. Its protein product is CATSLESGRRTYGYTF.

This clonotype occurred many times. The chain joins TRBV7-8 to TRBJ1-5, with 7 bases lining up with TRBD1. This CDR3 is built from 15 residues. The J segment lost 6 bases and the V segment lost 1 base, leaving 6 bases of the junction unmatched. Germline values: CDR1 SGHVS, CDR2 FQNEAQ. Written as DNA, the CDR3 is TGTGCCAGCAGCTTAGAAGGGGGCTGGGGTCAGCCCCAGCATTTT. The encoded protein is CASSLEGGWGQPQHF.